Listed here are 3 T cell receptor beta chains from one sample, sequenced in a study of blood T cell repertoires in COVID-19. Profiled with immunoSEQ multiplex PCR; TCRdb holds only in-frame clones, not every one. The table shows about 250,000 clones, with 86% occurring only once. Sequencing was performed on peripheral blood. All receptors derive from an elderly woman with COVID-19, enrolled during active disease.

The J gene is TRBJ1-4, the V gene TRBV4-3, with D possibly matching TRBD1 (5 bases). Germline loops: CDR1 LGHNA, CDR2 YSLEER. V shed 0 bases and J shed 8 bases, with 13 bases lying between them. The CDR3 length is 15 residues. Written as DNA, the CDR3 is TGCGCCAGCAGCCAAGATTGGAGGCGGGGGGAAAAACTGTTTTTT. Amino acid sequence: CASSQDWRRGEKLFF.

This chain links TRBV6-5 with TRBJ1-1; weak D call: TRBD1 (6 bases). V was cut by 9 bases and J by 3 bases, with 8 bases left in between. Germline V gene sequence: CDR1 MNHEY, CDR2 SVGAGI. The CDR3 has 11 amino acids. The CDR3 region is CASTGYTEAFF. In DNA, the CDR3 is TGTGCCAGTACAGGGTACACTGAAGCTTTCTTT.

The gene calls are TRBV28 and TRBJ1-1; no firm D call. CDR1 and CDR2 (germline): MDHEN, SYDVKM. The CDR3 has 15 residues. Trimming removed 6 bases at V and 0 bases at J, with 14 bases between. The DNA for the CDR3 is TGTGCCAGCAGGCCAACCAGGATCCTGAACACTGAAGCTTTCTTT. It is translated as CASRPTRILNTEAFF.